Listed here are 15 T cell receptor beta chains from one sample, sequenced in a study of T cell repertoires in cytomegalovirus infection. From the reads, TCRdb called clonotypes with MiXCR, one entry per CDR3 protein. Of approximately 500,000 distinct CDR3 sequences in the sample, about 15% are singletons; the top ten hold more than 20%. The sample consisted of CD8+ T cells from PBMCs. The receptor set was obtained from a human donor in good health (CMV status not recorded). Some clones in this sample may be carry-over from other donors' samples.

This clonotype has a handful of counts. The chain joins TRBV27 to TRBJ1-4, with D maybe TRBD1 (6 bases). V was cut by 6 bases and J by 4 bases, with 18 bases left in between. The CDR3 sequence is 16 residues long. Germline V gene lookup returns CDR1 MNHEY and CDR2 SMNVEV (reference sequence). CDR3 sequence: CASRRGTWGNNEKLFF. The CDR3, as DNA: TGTGCCAGCAGGAGGGGGACCTGGGGCAATAATGAAAAACTGTTTTTT.

J is TRBJ2-1 and V is TRBV5-6; D remains ambiguous. The CDR3 has 15 amino acids. Germline V gene sequence: CDR1 SGHDT, CDR2 YYEEEE. Trimming shortened V by 2 bases and J by 2 bases, and 11 bases separated the two germline ends. The DNA for the CDR3 is TGTGCCAGCAGCTTCAGCGAGCAACCCTACAATGAGCAGTTCTTC. Amino acid sequence: CASSFSEQPYNEQFF.

The genes are TRBV10-2 and TRBJ2-7; 8 nucleotides agree with TRBD2. The J segment lost 2 bases and the V segment lost 7 bases, leaving 10 bases of the junction unmatched. The germline CDR1 and CDR2 sequences are WSHSY and SAAADI. The CDR3 extends over 15 amino acids. The CDR3 nucleotides read TGCGCCAGCACAGATAAACTAGCGGCTACCTACGAGCAGTACTTC. Amino acid sequence: CASTDKLAATYEQYF.

In this sample, this clonotype turned up many times. The V gene is TRBV6-1, the J gene TRBJ2-1, with TRBD1 matching 12 bases. This CDR3 contains 15 residues. The J segment lost 10 bases and the V segment lost 3 bases, leaving 7 bases of the junction unmatched. Germline V gene sequence: CDR1 MNHNS, CDR2 SASEGT. CDR3 protein: CASSDRGQGAEEQFF. In nucleotides, the CDR3 is TGTGCCAGCAGTGACCGGGGACAGGGGGCCGAGGAGCAGTTCTTC.

This clonotype has ten or more counts. This rearrangement joins TRBV6-5 to TRBJ1-6; the match to TRBD1 covers 7 bases. The CDR3 length is 16 residues. V dropped 6 bases and J dropped 2; count of bases not matched to a gene: 7. Germline lookup yields CDR1 MNHEY and CDR2 SVGAGI. The CDR3 DNA sequence: TGTGCCAGCAGAGACCGGGACAGCCCCTATAATTCACCCCTCCACTTT. Protein product: CASRDRDSPYNSPLHF.

This clonotype was counted at least ten times. The CDR3 DNA reads TGTGCCAGCAGCGGAAGTCGGGACAGGGGTACTGAAGCTTTCTTT. This codes for CASSGSRDRGTEAFF. The rearrangement joins TRBV27 to TRBJ1-1; 10 nucleotides match TRBD1. J lost 5 bases, V lost 6 bases, and 9 bases had no gene match. In germline, CDR1 is MNHEY, CDR2 SMNVEV (reference sequence). This CDR3 comprises 15 residues.

This clonotype was observed a handful of times. The chain employs TRBV2 and TRBJ2-1; TRBD1 agrees at 8 bases. Per the germline V gene, CDR1 is SNHLY and CDR2 is FYNNEI. The CDR3 spans 13 residues. Trimming at V came to 10 bases and at J to 6 bases, leaving 8 bases not matched to a gene. The CDR3 here is CATRDRRTNEQFF. The CDR3 DNA is TGTGCCACCCGGGACAGGCGTACCAATGAGCAGTTCTTC. Full variable domain (missing parts from reference TRBV2 and TRBJ2-1): EPEVTQTPSHQVTQMGQEVILRCVPISNHLYFYWYRQILGQKVEFLVSFYNNEISEKSEIFDDQFSVERPDGSNFTLKIRSTKLEDSAMYFCATRDRRTNEQFFGPGTRLTVL.

This clonotype was counted only a few times. This chain connects TRBV5-4 to TRBJ2-7; 7 bases are a match to TRBD2. Looked up from germline, CDR1 is SGHNT and CDR2 is YYREEE (reference sequence). V dropped 2 bases and J dropped 3; count of bases not matched to a gene: 8. The CDR3 runs 15 residues. CDR3 nucleotide sequence: TGTGCCAGCAGCTTAGGGTTATCGGGAGGCTACGAGCAGTACTTC. Protein sequence: CASSLGLSGGYEQYF.

This clonotype was recorded a few times. The chain uses TRBV20-1 and TRBJ2-1; D possibly corresponds to TRBD2 (7 bases). V was trimmed by 7 bases and J by 3 bases, leaving 10 bases between them. The CDR3 has 12 residues. The germline gives CDR1 DFQATT, CDR2 SNEGSKA (reference sequence). The CDR3 region is CSGEGDYNEQFF. In nucleotides, the CDR3 is TGCAGTGGGGAGGGGGACTACAATGAGCAGTTCTTC.

This clonotype has a count of ten or more. The gene calls are TRBV2 and TRBJ2-1; 8 bases align to TRBD2. Trimming took 8 bases from V and 0 from J; bases not matched to a gene: 9. Germline values: CDR1 SNHLY, CDR2 FYNNEI. The CDR3 is made up of 16 amino acids. This chain's CDR3 is CASPSGGDFSYNEQFF. DNA of the CDR3: TGTGCCAGCCCCTCGGGAGGGGATTTCTCCTACAATGAGCAGTTCTTC.

This clonotype was detected many times. The V and J genes are TRBV12-5 and TRBJ2-1, with D possibly being TRBD2 (6 bases). V was clipped by 2 bases and J by 6 bases, with 20 bases between them. From germline, CDR1 is LGHNT and CDR2 FRNRAP. The CDR3 contains 17 residues. CDR3 DNA: TGTGCTAGTGGTTTGCAGGTTAGGGTAGCGGACCTCAATGAGCAGTTCTTC. Its translation: CASGLQVRVADLNEQFF.

The V and J genes are TRBV5-8 and TRBJ1-5; 7 bases are a match to TRBD1. This CDR3 has 17 amino acids. Per the germline V gene, CDR1 is SGHTS and CDR2 is YDEGEE. After removal of 3 bases from V and 2 bases from J, the junction contained 11 bases not matched to a gene. The CDR3: CASSSREDRRGNQPQHF. The CDR3 DNA is TGTGCCAGCAGCTCCCGGGAGGACAGGAGGGGCAATCAGCCCCAGCATTTT.

This clonotype was found many times. J is TRBJ2-5 and V is TRBV11-2; D not certain. This CDR3 has 12 residues. Trimming shortened V by 3 bases and J by 13 bases, and 15 bases separated the two germline ends. Per the germline V gene, CDR1 is SGHAT and CDR2 is FQNNGV. The CDR3 is CASSFDMARRYF. CDR3 nucleotide sequence: TGTGCCAGCAGCTTTGATATGGCCCGCCGGTACTTC.

Many counts were recorded for this clonotype. This chain joins TRBV6-1 and TRBJ2-7; TRBD2 agrees at 7 bases. Germline V gives CDR1 MNHNS, CDR2 SASEGT. Losses at the gene ends were 1 base for V and 2 bases for J; bases not matched to a gene: 5. The CDR3 runs to 15 residues. The DNA for the CDR3 is TGTGCCAGCAGTGAAGGGGAAGCGGGAACCTACGAGCAGTACTTC. This gives the protein CASSEGEAGTYEQYF.

This clonotype appeared once. This may be a read error, as it is one base from a much larger clone. The rearrangement links TRBV11-2 to TRBJ2-1, with D possibly matching TRBD1 (6 bases). V lost 4 bases and J lost 12, with 16 bases in between. The CDR3 consists of 13 residues. Looked up from germline, CDR1 is SGHAT and CDR2 is FQNNGV. CDR3 sequence (DNA): TGTGCCAGCAGCTCCCTAGGGGGAGACCTGCAGTTCTTC. This codes for CASSSLGGDLQFF. Complete variable domain (other parts from reference TRBV11-2 and TRBJ2-1): EAGVAQSPRYKIIEKRQSVAFWCNPISGHATLYWYQQILGQGPKLLIQFQNNGVVDDSQLPKDRFSAERLKGVDSTLKIQPAKLEDSAVYLCASSSLGGDLQFFGPGTRLTVL.